Following are 30 T cell receptor beta chains from one sample sequenced in a study of shared clonotypes between healthy human individuals. Sequenced by immunoSEQ multiplex PCR; TCRdb stores in-frame clones only, minus some. The data contain over a million clones, 78% of them singletons. Sequenced input: memory CD4+ T cells from PBMCs. Stated subset: CD45RA-negative fraction. These receptor sequences come from a man between 18 and 29 years old in good health. Some clones in this sample may be carry-over from other donors' samples.

V is TRBV5-1 and J is TRBJ1-1, with D unresolved. Germline loops: CDR1 SGHRS, CDR2 YFSETQ. This CDR3 has 14 amino acids. Trimming removed 3 bases at V and 4 bases at J, with 13 bases between. The DNA for the CDR3 is TGCGCCAGCAGCTACCTCTCCACCGGCACTGAAGCTTTCTTT. It is translated as CASSYLSTGTEAFF.

The chain has TRBV28 and TRBJ2-1, with TRBD2 identical over 9 bases. Germline V gene data show CDR1 as MDHEN and CDR2 as SYDVKM. The CDR3 extends over 16 amino acids. J gave up 9 bases and V 5 bases, and 14 bases lay outside the gene matches. This CDR3 is CASSPSFLAGRVEQFF. CDR3 nucleotides: TGTGCCAGCAGTCCCTCCTTTCTAGCGGGAAGGGTTGAGCAGTTCTTC.

The chain employs TRBV14 and TRBJ2-5; TRBD1 matches at 8 bases. V trimming: 3 bases; J trimming: 2 bases; junction bases outside the gene matches: 2. Germline CDR1 is SGHDN and CDR2 is FVKESK. The CDR3 contains 14 residues. The CDR3 DNA reads TGTGCCAGCAGCCAGCGACAGGGGCAAGAGACCCAGTACTTC. Translation: CASSQRQGQETQYF. The whole variable domain, filled in from reference TRBV14 and TRBJ2-5, reads EAGVTQFPSHSVIEKGQTVTLRCDPISGHDNLYWYRRVMGKEIKFLLHFVKESKQDESGMPNNRFLAERTGGTYSTLKVQPAELEDSGVYFCASSQRQGQETQYFGPGTRLLVL.

The table lists this clone with a few counts. The chain uses TRBV4-1 and TRBJ1-3; 8 positions agree with TRBD1. There are 15 residues in the CDR3. The V gene end was trimmed by 1 base and the J gene end by 4 bases; junction bases not matched to a gene: 3. CDR1 MGHRA and CDR2 YSYEKL come from the germline V gene. CDR3 sequence (DNA): TGCGCCAGCAGCCAAGGAGCAGGGGGCGGAAACACCATATATTTT. This encodes CASSQGAGGGNTIYF.

This sequence joins TRBV11-3 and TRBJ2-1, with D perhaps TRBD2 (5 bases). Trimming took off 0 bases at V and 10 bases at J, with 13 bases between the two ends. The CDR3 consists of 14 residues. Germline-derived CDR1 and CDR2 are SGHNT and YENEEA. The CDR3 DNA reads as TGTGCCAGCAGCTTAGACAATCGGGGTGGCGAGCAGTTCTTC. Translating it yields CASSLDNRGGEQFF.

In this sample, this clone turned up once. V is TRBV7-9 and J is TRBJ1-2; D possibly corresponds to TRBD1 (5 bases). Germline lookup yields CDR1 SEHNR and CDR2 FQNEAQ (reference sequence). V lost 4 bases to trimming and J lost 8 bases, with 20 bases between them. CDR3 length: 15 amino acids. The CDR3 loop is CASSSSRGFGEGYTF. CDR3 nucleotide sequence: TGTGCCAGCAGCTCTTCTAGGGGTTTCGGCGAGGGCTACACCTTC.

The gene calls are TRBV7-9 and TRBJ2-1; 7 bases fit TRBD2. The ends lost 2 bases at V and 10 bases at J; junction bases unmatched: 8. The CDR3 runs 14 residues. The V gene's germline CDR1 is SEHNR and CDR2 FQNEAQ (reference sequence). The CDR3 DNA reads TGTGCCAGCAGCTTAATTGCGGGAGTTCCGGAGCAGTTCTTC. Translation: CASSLIAGVPEQFF.

The CDR3 DNA sequence: TGTGCCAGCAGCTTAGCGTTATCGGCGGGATGGGATACGCAGTATTTT. It specifies CASSLALSAGWDTQYF. V gene TRBV7-8 combines with J gene TRBJ2-3; D is possibly TRBD2 (6 bases). Per the germline V gene, CDR1 is SGHVS and CDR2 is FQNEAQ. V lost 0 bases to trimming and J lost 6 bases, with 16 bases between them. The CDR3 consists of 16 residues.

This chain links TRBV19 with TRBJ2-1, with 12 bases identical to TRBD2. V lost 0 bases, J lost 4 bases, and 7 bases stayed unmatched. This CDR3 is 18 amino acids long. CDR1 LNHDA and CDR2 SQIVND come from the germline V gene (reference sequence). In DNA form, the CDR3 reads TGTGCCAGTAGTATAGATCGGCTAGCGGGAGGGCAATACAATGAGCAGTTCTTC. This gives the protein CASSIDRLAGGQYNEQFF.

The chain carries TRBV19 and TRBJ1-2; D ambiguous. Germline V lookup: CDR1 LNHDA, CDR2 SQIVND (reference sequence). Trimming removed 5 bases from V and 2 bases from J, with 15 bases in between. CDR3 size: 15 residues. The CDR3 sequence: CASSPTGQLNYGYTF. The CDR3 nucleotides read TGTGCCAGTAGTCCTACCGGGCAACTGAACTATGGCTACACCTTC.

The rearrangement joins TRBV9 to TRBJ2-3, with D possibly being TRBD1 or TRBD2 (5 bases each). CDR3 length: 14 amino acids. V lost 4 bases and J 1 base, leaving 10 bases between the germline ends. Germline loops: CDR1 SGDLS, CDR2 YYNGEE. CDR3 sequence: CASSFRDRTDTQYF. CDR3 DNA: TGTGCCAGCAGCTTCCGGGACCGCACAGATACGCAGTATTTT.

The V and J genes are TRBV18 and TRBJ2-1, with D unclear. The CDR3 has 18 amino acids. V was trimmed by 3 bases and J by 6 bases, leaving 24 bases between them. Looked up from germline, CDR1 is KGHSH and CDR2 is LQKENI. CDR3 sequence (DNA): TGTGCCAGCTCACCGTCCTTAATCAACTACCCCTTGACCAATGAGCAGTTCTTC. This encodes CASSPSLINYPLTNEQFF. Full variable domain (rest looked up from reference TRBV18 and TRBJ2-1): NAGVMQNPRHLVRRRGQEARLRCSPMKGHSHVYWYRQLPEEGLKFMVYLQKENIIDESGMPKERFSAEFPKEGPSILRIQQVVRGDSAAYFCASSPSLINYPLTNEQFFGPGTRLTVL.

The chain joins TRBV4-1 to TRBJ1-2, with D unclear. This CDR3 is built from 15 residues. CDR1 MGHRA and CDR2 YSYEKL come from the germline V gene. Trimming left V 1 base short and J 6 bases short, with 15 bases between. The CDR3 here is CASSQAIPRLHGYTF. In nucleotides, the CDR3 is TGCGCCAGCAGCCAAGCGATCCCCCGCCTCCATGGCTACACCTTC.

This clone was detected only a few times. The rearrangement joins TRBV6-6 to TRBJ2-7, with D unclear. The CDR3 totals 13 residues. Deletions cut 0 bases from V and 6 bases from J, with 9 bases between. In germline, CDR1 is MNHNY, CDR2 SVGAGI (reference sequence). CDR3 residues: CASSYSGGIEQYF. CDR3 DNA sequence: TGTGCCAGCAGTTACTCGGGTGGGATCGAGCAGTACTTC.

The V and J genes are TRBV27 and TRBJ1-2; possibly TRBD1 for D (5 bases). Germline V gene lookup returns CDR1 MNHEY and CDR2 SMNVEV (reference sequence). The germline V and J ends were trimmed by 5 bases and 8 bases, with 18 bases remaining between them. This CDR3 is built from 14 residues. This chain's CDR3 is CASSPRRGEGGYTF. DNA of the CDR3: TGTGCCAGCAGTCCCCGGAGAGGGGAAGGCGGCTACACCTTC.

V usage is TRBV9 and J usage is TRBJ2-3; 9 nucleotides align to TRBD1. There are 17 residues in the CDR3. Losses at the gene ends were 3 bases for V and 5 bases for J; bases not matched to a gene: 13. Germline assignment: CDR1 SGDLS and CDR2 YYNGEE. The CDR3 DNA sequence: TGTGCCAGCAGCGACGCCACCGGGACAGGGCCCTTAGATACGCAGTATTTT. Protein product: CASSDATGTGPLDTQYF.

The chain carries TRBV6-5 and TRBJ2-3; either TRBD1 or TRBD2 may supply D (6 bases each). Germline CDR1 is MNHEY and CDR2 is SVGAGI. V dropped 5 bases and J dropped 0 bases, with 12 bases sitting between them. The CDR3 sequence is 15 residues long. CDR3 sequence reads: CASSVWGASTDTQYF. The CDR3 DNA reads as TGTGCCAGCAGTGTCTGGGGGGCTAGCACAGATACGCAGTATTTT.

This chain joins TRBV18 and TRBJ2-5; a possible D gene is TRBD2 (6 bases). Trimming took 4 bases from V and 2 from J, leaving 14 bases between them. The CDR3 has 15 amino acids. Germline loops: CDR1 KGHSH, CDR2 LQKENI. The CDR3 sequence: CASSQNPGGQETQYF. The CDR3 DNA follows: TGTGCCAGCTCACAAAACCCTGGGGGGCAAGAGACCCAGTACTTC.

J is TRBJ2-7 and V is TRBV2; D gene unclear. Trimming took 6 bases from V and 6 from J, leaving 12 bases between them. This CDR3 has 12 amino acids. Germline V gives CDR1 SNHLY, CDR2 FYNNEI. CDR3 nucleotide sequence: TGTGCCAGCAGCCGTGCTCGCGTCGAGCAGTACTTC. This translates into CASSRARVEQYF.

This chain connects TRBV28 to TRBJ2-5; D might be TRBD1 or TRBD2, each matching 5 bases. Trimming took 1 base from V and 3 from J, leaving 12 bases between them. The germline gives CDR1 MDHEN, CDR2 SYDVKM. The CDR3 sequence is 15 residues long. The CDR3 DNA follows: TGTGCCAGCAGTTTATTGGGGCCGAGGGAAGAGACCCAGTACTTC. Residues: CASSLLGPREETQYF.

This clone was counted once. The rearrangement joins TRBV10-3 to TRBJ2-7, with TRBD1 matching 7 bases. The V and J ends lost 3 bases and 3 bases, in that order; junction bases with no gene match: 11. This CDR3 has 16 residues. The germline V gene has CDR1 ENHRY and CDR2 SYGVKD. The CDR3 region is CAISDPSQGSVYEQYF. CDR3 nucleotides: TGTGCCATCAGTGACCCCTCACAGGGGTCCGTCTACGAGCAGTACTTC.

The gene calls are TRBV6-6 and TRBJ1-2, with 7 bases matching TRBD1. CDR1 is MNHNY, CDR2 SVGAGI, per germline (reference sequence). J lost 4 bases, V lost 2 bases, and 10 bases had no gene match. The CDR3 covers 16 residues. This chain's CDR3 is CASSYRDRVQGYGYTF. The CDR3 DNA reads TGTGCCAGCAGTTACCGAGACAGGGTACAGGGCTATGGCTACACCTTC.

The chain joins TRBV7-9 to TRBJ2-7; 9 bases are shared with TRBD2. The germline V gene encodes CDR1 SEHNR and CDR2 FQNEAQ (reference sequence). This CDR3 is built from 16 residues. The J segment lost 3 bases and the V segment lost 1 base, leaving 7 bases of the junction unmatched. CDR3 nucleotides: TGTGCCAGCAGCTTAGTGCTGGCGGGAGGGTTCTACGAGCAGTACTTC. It is translated as CASSLVLAGGFYEQYF.

The rearrangement links TRBV6-6 to TRBJ2-2, with a possible D match to TRBD1 (5 bases). Germline V gene data show CDR1 as MNHNY and CDR2 as SVGAGI (reference sequence). The V end lost 2 bases, the J end lost 7 bases, and 14 bases lay between the germline ends. The CDR3 totals 15 residues. In DNA form, the CDR3 reads TGTGCCAGCAGTTACCGTGGGGCGTGGGGCGGGGAGCTGTTTTTT. This translates into CASSYRGAWGGELFF.

The chain recombines TRBV9 with TRBJ1-2, with D maybe TRBD1 (5 bases). The CDR3 is 16 amino acids. Germline V gives CDR1 SGDLS, CDR2 YYNGEE. Deletions cut 0 bases from V and 2 bases from J, with 14 bases between. CDR3 loop: CASSVEPSGQNYGYTF. Written as DNA, the CDR3 is TGTGCCAGCAGCGTAGAGCCTTCAGGGCAAAACTATGGCTACACCTTC. The full variable domain, with the rest looked up from reference TRBV9 and TRBJ1-2, is DSGVTQTPKHLITATGQRVTLRCSPRSGDLSVYWYQQSLDQGLQFLIQYYNGEERAKGNILERFSAQQFPDLHSELNLSSLELGDSALYFCASSVEPSGQNYGYTFGSGTRLTVV.

This sequence joins TRBV5-1 and TRBJ2-5; D is unclear. The CDR3 consists of 16 residues. Germline V gene data show CDR1 as SGHRS and CDR2 as YFSETQ. Trimming removed 3 bases from V and 3 bases from J, with 18 bases in between. CDR3 nucleotides: TGCGCCAGCAGCTATGCCACTGCGACTTTTGAAGAGACCCAGTACTTC. It specifies CASSYATATFEETQYF. Supplemented by reference TRBV5-1 and TRBJ2-5, the full variable domain reads KAGVTQTPRYLIKTRGQQVTLSCSPISGHRSVSWYQQTPGQGLQFLFEYFSETQRNKGNFPGRFSGRQFSNSRSEMNVSTLELGDSALYLCASSYATATFEETQYFGPGTRLLVL.

This clone was counted once. This sample also contains other DNA sequences that code for the same CDR3. The gene calls are TRBV5-1 and TRBJ2-2; D call uncertain. This CDR3 comprises 13 residues. Germline values: CDR1 SGHRS, CDR2 YFSETQ. V lost 0 bases to trimming and J lost 4 bases, with 4 bases between them. The CDR3 coding sequence is TGCGCCAGCAGCTTGGACGGCACCGGGGAGCTGTTTTTT. It encodes CASSLDGTGELFF.

In its sample, this clone was seen a few times. This could be a read error, since a much larger clone is one nucleotide away. The same CDR3 is also encoded by other DNA sequences in this sample. This chain links TRBV7-2 with TRBJ1-5, with TRBD1 matching over 8 bases. The CDR3 is 13 residues long. After removal of 3 bases from V and 6 bases from J, the junction contained 1 base not matched to a gene. Germline V lookup: CDR1 SGHTA, CDR2 FQGNSA. The CDR3 DNA reads TGTGCCAGCAGCTTCGACAGGGGTCAGCCCCAGCATTTT. This encodes CASSFDRGQPQHF.

The chain links TRBV28 to TRBJ1-3, with D tentatively TRBD1 (5 bases). Trimming shortened V by 2 bases and J by 2 bases, and 7 bases separated the two germline ends. The CDR3 is made up of 14 amino acids. Germline assignment: CDR1 MDHEN and CDR2 SYDVKM. The CDR3 spells CASSLIGAGNTIYF. The CDR3 DNA sequence: TGTGCCAGCAGTTTAATAGGGGCTGGAAACACCATATATTTT.

The CDR3 DNA reads TGTGCCAGCAGCCAGGACCCAAACACTGAAGCTTTCTTT. It yields the protein CASSQDPNTEAFF. V gene TRBV7-9 combines with J gene TRBJ1-1; D not resolved. The V gene lost 5 bases and the J gene lost 2 bases, with 9 bases spanning the gap. CDR1 and CDR2 (germline): SEHNR, FQNEAQ (reference sequence). The CDR3 runs 13 residues. Combining the CDR3 with reference TRBV7-9 and TRBJ1-1 gives the whole variable domain DTGVSQNPRHKITKRGQNVTFRCDPISEHNRLYWYRQTLGQGPEFLTYFQNEAQLEKSRLLSDRFSAERPKGSFSTLEIQRTEQGDSAMYLCASSQDPNTEAFFGQGTRLTVV.